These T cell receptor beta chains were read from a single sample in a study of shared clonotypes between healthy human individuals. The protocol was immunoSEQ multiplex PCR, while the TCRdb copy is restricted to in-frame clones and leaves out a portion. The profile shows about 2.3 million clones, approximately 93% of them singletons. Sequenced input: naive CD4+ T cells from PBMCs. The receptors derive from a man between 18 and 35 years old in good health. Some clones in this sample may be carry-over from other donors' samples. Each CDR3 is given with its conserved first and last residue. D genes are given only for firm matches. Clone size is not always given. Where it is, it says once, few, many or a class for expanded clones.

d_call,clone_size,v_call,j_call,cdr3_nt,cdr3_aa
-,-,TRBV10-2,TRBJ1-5,TGCGCCAGCATGGTCCGTAGCAATCAGCCCCAGCATTTT,CASMVRSNQPQHF
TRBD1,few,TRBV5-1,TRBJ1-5,TGCGCCAGCAGTCCGAGGGACGGGGACAGGGTAGTGCCCCAGCATTTT,CASSPRDGDRVVPQHF
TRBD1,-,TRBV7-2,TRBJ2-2,TGTGCCAGCAGAAAATCGCCGGGACAGGGGGCAGCCGGGGAGCTGTTTTTT,CASRKSPGQGAAGELFF
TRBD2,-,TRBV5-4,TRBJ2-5,TGTGCCAGCAGCTTGGGGGGACTAGCGGGACGAGAGACCCAGTACTTC,CASSLGGLAGRETQYF
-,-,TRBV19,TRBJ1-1,TGTGCCAGTAGTATAGCCTGGGAGACTGAAGCTTTCTTT,CASSIAWETEAFF
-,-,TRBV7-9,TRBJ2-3,TGTGCCAGCAGACCAACTGGGACAGATACGCAGTATTTT,CASRPTGTDTQYF
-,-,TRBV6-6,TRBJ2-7,TGTGCCAGCAGTCAAACCCCCGTCAGGGACGAGCAGTACTTC,CASSQTPVRDEQYF
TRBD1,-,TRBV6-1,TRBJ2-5,TGTGCCAGCAGTGAGGGACAGTTCCAAGAGACCCAGTACTTC,CASSEGQFQETQYF
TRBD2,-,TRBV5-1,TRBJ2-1,TGCGCCAGCAGCGATCATAGCGGGGTTTACAATGAGCAGTTCTTC,CASSDHSGVYNEQFF
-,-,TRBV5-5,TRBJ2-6,TGTGCCAGCAGCCATGGCTACTCTGGGGCCAACGTCCTGACTTTC,CASSHGYSGANVLTF
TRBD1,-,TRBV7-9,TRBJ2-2,TGTGCCAGCAGCTTACTTCGGGACAGGGCCGGGGAGCTGTTTTTT,CASSLLRDRAGELFF
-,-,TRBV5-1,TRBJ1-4,TGCGCCAGCAGCTTAGGCCCCGGGGAGGGGGAAAAACTGTTTTTT,CASSLGPGEGEKLFF
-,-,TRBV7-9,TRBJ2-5,TGTGCCAGCAGCGATCAAGAGACCCAGTACTTC,CASSDQETQYF
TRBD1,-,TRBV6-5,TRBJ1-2,TGTGCCAGCACCCCTACCGGGACAGGGTGGTATGGCTACACCTTC,CASTPTGTGWYGYTF
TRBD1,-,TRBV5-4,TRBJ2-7,TGTGCCAGCAAAACCACCGGGGACAGCTACGAGCAGTACTTC,CASKTTGDSYEQYF
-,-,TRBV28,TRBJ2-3,TGTGCCAGCAGTTTGTTATTGGATACGCAGTATTTT,CASSLLLDTQYF
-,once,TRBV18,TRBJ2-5,TGTGCCAGCTCTCAGAACCGGGACTCCCAAGAGACCCAGTACTTC,CASSQNRDSQETQYF
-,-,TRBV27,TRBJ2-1,TGTGCCAGCAGTTTATCGATGGGGACCTCCTACAATGAGCAGTTCTTC,CASSLSMGTSYNEQFF
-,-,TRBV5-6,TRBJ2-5,TGTGCCAGCAGCCTAGGGCTCGCCCAAGAGACCCAGTACTTC,CASSLGLAQETQYF
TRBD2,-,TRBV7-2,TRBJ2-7,TGTGCCAGCAGCTTAGCGAGAGGACTAGTCTACGAGCAGTACTTC,CASSLARGLVYEQYF
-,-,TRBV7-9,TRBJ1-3,TGTGCCAGCAGCTTAGTGGTAGGGTTTTCTGGAAACACCATATATTTT,CASSLVVGFSGNTIYF
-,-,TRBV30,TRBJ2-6,TGTGCCCGTTTGTCTGGGGCCAACGTCCTGACTTTC,CARLSGANVLTF
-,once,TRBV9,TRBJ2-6,TGTGCCAGCAGCATCCGCTGGACAGTAGGAAGCCCTAACGTCCTGACTTTC,CASSIRWTVGSPNVLTF
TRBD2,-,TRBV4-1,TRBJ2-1,TGCGCCAGCAGCCAACAGACTAGCGGGAGGGTGGATGAGCAGTTCTTC,CASSQQTSGRVDEQFF
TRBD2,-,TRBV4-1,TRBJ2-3,TGCGCCAGCAGCCAAGTGGGACGCGGGAGGATTGGAGATACGCAGTATTTT,CASSQVGRGRIGDTQYF
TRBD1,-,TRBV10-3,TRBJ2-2,TGTGCCATCAGTAGGGTGGGGACAGCGAACACCGGGGAGCTGTTTTTT,CAISRVGTANTGELFF
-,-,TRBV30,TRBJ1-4,TGTGCCTGGATGGGCAGGGCAACTAATGAAAAACTGTTTTTT,CAWMGRATNEKLFF
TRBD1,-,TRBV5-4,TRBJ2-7,TGTGCCAGCAGCCCCGGGACAGGGGATACCTACGAGCAGTACTTC,CASSPGTGDTYEQYF
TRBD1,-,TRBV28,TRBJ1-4,TGTGCCAGCAGTCTCAATGACAGGGTGCCGAGGGAAAAACTGTTTTTT,CASSLNDRVPREKLFF
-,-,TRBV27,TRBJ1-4,TGTGCCAGCAGTTTAAATCGGGGGGCCACTAATGAAAAACTGTTTTTT,CASSLNRGATNEKLFF
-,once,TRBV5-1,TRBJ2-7,TGCGCCAGCAGCTTCCGACGGGACTACGAGCAGTACTTC,CASSFRRDYEQYF
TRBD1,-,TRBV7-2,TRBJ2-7,TGTGCCAGCAGCCGCCAAGGAGGACAGGGGTCCTACGAGCAGTACTTC,CASSRQGGQGSYEQYF
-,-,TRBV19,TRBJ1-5,TGTGCCAGTAGTATGGGGGGGGTCAATCAGCCCCAGCATTTT,CASSMGGVNQPQHF
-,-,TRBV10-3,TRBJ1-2,TGTGCCATCAGTGAGGCATATAACTATGGCTACACCTTC,CAISEAYNYGYTF
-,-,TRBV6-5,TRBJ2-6,TGTGCCGTAAGCTCTGGGGCCAACGTCCTGACTTTC,CAVSSGANVLTF
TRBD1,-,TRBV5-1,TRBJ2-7,TGCGCCAGCAGCCCCGGGACAGGGGCTTACGAGCAGTACTTC,CASSPGTGAYEQYF
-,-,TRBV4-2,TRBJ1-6,TGTGCCAGCAGCCAAGAAGGGGTTAGCACCCTCCACTTT,CASSQEGVSTLHF
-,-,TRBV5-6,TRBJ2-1,TGTGCCAGCAGCTTCTCAACGGGAGAGGTCGCCTACAATGAGCAGTTCTTC,CASSFSTGEVAYNEQFF
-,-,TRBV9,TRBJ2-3,TGTGCCAGCAGCGTAGGGATTGAGTCGTTTGATACGCAGTATTTT,CASSVGIESFDTQYF
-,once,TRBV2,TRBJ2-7,TGTGCCAGCAGAATCGGATGGACAGTTTACGAGCAGTACTTC,CASRIGWTVYEQYF
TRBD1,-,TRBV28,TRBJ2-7,TGTGCCAGCAGTTTACTTACAGGGGCCTCCTACGAGCAGTACTTC,CASSLLTGASYEQYF
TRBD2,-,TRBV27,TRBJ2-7,TGTGCCAGCAGTTTCTTAGCGGGGTCCTACGAGCAGTACTTC,CASSFLAGSYEQYF
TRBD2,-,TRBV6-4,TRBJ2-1,TGTGCCAGCAGTGAAGGCGGGAGCTCCTACAATGAGCAGTTCTTC,CASSEGGSSYNEQFF
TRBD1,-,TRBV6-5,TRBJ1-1,TGTGCCAGCAGGCCAAAACAGGGGGCGTACACTGAAGCTTTCTTT,CASRPKQGAYTEAFF
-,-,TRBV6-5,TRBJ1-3,TGTGCCAGCAGTTTAGGGAACACCATATATTTT,CASSLGNTIYF
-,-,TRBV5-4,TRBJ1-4,TGTGCCAGCAGCCAGCTGGGCTCTCTTCTGTTTTTT,CASSQLGSLLFF
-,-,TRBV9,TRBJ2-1,TGTGCCAGCAGCGTAATTGCTACCACCAATGAGCAGTTCTTC,CASSVIATTNEQFF